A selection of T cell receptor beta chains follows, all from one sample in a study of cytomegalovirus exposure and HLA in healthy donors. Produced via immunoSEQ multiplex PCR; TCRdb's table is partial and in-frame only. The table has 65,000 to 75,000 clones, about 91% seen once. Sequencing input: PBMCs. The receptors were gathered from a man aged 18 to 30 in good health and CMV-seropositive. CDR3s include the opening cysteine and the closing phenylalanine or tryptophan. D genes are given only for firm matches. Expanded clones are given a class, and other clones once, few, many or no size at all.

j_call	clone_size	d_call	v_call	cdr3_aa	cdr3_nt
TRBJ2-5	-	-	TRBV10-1	CASSDSGKLETQYF	TGCGCCAGCAGTGATTCAGGGAAGTTGGAGACCCAGTACTTC
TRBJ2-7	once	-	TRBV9	CASSPPGGSTYEQYF	TGTGCCAGCAGCCCCCCCGGCGGTTCAACCTACGAGCAGTACTTC
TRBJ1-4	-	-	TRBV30	CAWRNGAGIQREKLFF	TGTGCCTGGAGAAATGGGGCAGGGATTCAGAGGGAAAAACTGTTTTTT
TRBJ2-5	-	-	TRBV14	CASSRRDWGETQYF	TGTGCCAGCAGCCGGAGGGACTGGGGAGAGACCCAGTACTTC
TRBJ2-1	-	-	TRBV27	CASRPLWSSYNEQFF	TGTGCCAGCAGACCTCTTTGGAGCTCCTACAATGAGCAGTTCTTC
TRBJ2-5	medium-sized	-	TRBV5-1	CASSPLPGPKQETQYF	TGCGCCAGCAGCCCTCTACCAGGGCCCAAGCAGGAGACCCAGTACTTC
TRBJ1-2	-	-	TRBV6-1	CASSLADTGTGGYTF	TGTGCCAGCAGCTTAGCGGACACCGGCACGGGTGGCTACACCTTC
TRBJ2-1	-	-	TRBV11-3	CASSPSTPSSYNEQFF	TGTGCCAGCAGCCCATCGACTCCAAGCTCCTACAATGAGCAGTTCTTC
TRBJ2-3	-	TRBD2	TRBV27	CASSPGEGQFTDTQYF	TGTGCCAGCAGTCCGGGGGAGGGTCAATTCACAGATACGCAGTATTTT
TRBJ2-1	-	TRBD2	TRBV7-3	CASRIAGAPYNEQFF	TGTGCCAGCCGGATAGCGGGAGCCCCCTACAATGAGCAGTTCTTC
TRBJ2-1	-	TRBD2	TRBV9	CAGSSGTSGSDEQFF	TGTGCCGGGTCGTCCGGGACTAGCGGGAGCGACGAGCAGTTCTTC
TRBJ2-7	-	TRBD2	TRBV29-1	CSVGTSGSISEQYF	TGCAGCGTGGGGACTAGCGGGAGTATCTCCGAGCAGTACTTC
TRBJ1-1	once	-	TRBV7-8	CASSLNSRVVNTEAFF	TGTGCCAGCAGCTTAAACTCCAGGGTTGTTAACACTGAAGCTTTCTTT
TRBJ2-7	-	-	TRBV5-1	CASSLGTDLLEQYF	TGCGCCAGCAGCTTGGGGACAGACTTACTCGAGCAGTACTTC
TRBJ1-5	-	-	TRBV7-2	CASSLLAGDQPQHF	TGTGCCAGCAGCTTACTGGCAGGGGATCAGCCCCAGCATTTT
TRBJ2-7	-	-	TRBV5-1	CAKPLREQYF	TGCGCCAAGCCTCTTCGCGAGCAGTACTTC
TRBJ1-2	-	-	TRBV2	CASSELRGGSAYGYTF	TGTGCCAGCAGTGAGCTTAGGGGGGGTTCGGCTTATGGCTACACCTTC
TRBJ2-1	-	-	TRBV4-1	CASSQVVRDEQFF	TGCGCCAGCAGCCAAGTCGTACGCGATGAGCAGTTCTTC
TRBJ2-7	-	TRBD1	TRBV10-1	CASKGTGGSYEQYF	TGCGCCAGCAAAGGGACAGGGGGTTCCTACGAGCAGTACTTC
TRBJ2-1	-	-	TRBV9	CASSVDGGVFYNEQFF	TGTGCCAGCAGCGTAGACGGAGGGGTCTTTTACAATGAGCAGTTCTTC
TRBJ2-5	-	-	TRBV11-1	CASSLGPNQETQYF	TGTGCCAGCAGCTTAGGGCCAAACCAAGAGACCCAGTACTTC
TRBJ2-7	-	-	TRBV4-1	CASSHERNSYEQYF	TGCGCCAGCAGCCACGAGCGAAACTCCTACGAGCAGTACTTC
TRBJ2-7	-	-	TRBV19	CASSNSGPLEQYF	TGTGCCAGTAGTAACAGCGGGCCTCTCGAGCAGTACTTC
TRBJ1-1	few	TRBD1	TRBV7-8	CASSFSGQGNTEAFF	TGTGCCAGCAGCTTCTCGGGACAGGGAAACACTGAAGCTTTCTTT
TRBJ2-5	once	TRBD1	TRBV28	CASSSRQGAVQETQYF	TGTGCCAGCAGCTCACGACAGGGGGCAGTCCAAGAGACCCAGTACTTC
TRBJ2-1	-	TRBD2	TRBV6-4	CASSDSTSGSNEQFF	TGTGCCAGCAGTGACTCGACTAGCGGGAGCAATGAGCAGTTCTTC